The 28 T cell receptor beta chains below come from one sample, sequenced in a study of tumor-infiltrating lymphocytes in primary liver carcinoma. Between about 20 and 30 mg of unsorted bulk tissue served as the source from which RNA and DNA were co-extracted. The template, approximately 500 ng total RNA, yielded TCR beta cDNA made with a constant-region primer. Generation of the TCR beta libraries relied on three nested multiplex PCR rounds using slightly modified ARM-PCR. Primers for the first two PCR rounds were TRBV1-TRBV30 forward primers and a C-beta reverse primer (approximately 10 cycles per round). One entry per CDR3 protein results from TCRdb running MiXCR on the multiplex PCR reads. The data contain 60,000 or so distinct CDR3 sequences, just over 70% of them singletons. Sequenced: liver tumor tissue from sampling region 2. The subset: tumor region T2, inferior pole. All receptors come from a middle-aged man with primary liver carcinoma and hepatitis B virus infection.

Notes on this clonotype: One end of the junction is discordant with germline, which a read error may explain. The CDR3 DNA follows: TGTGCCAGCAGAGCAATTGACAGGGGCTATCAGCGCCAGCATTTT. This codes for CASRAIDRGYQRQHF. The V call is TRBV6-1, the J call TRBJ1-5, with TRBD1 matching over 8 bases. There are 15 residues in the CDR3. CDR1 and CDR2 from the germline V gene are MNHNS and SASEGT.

A few counts support this clonotype. The V and J genes are TRBV18 and TRBJ1-5, with D perhaps TRBD1 (6 bases). Germline V gives CDR1 KGHSH, CDR2 LQKENI. The CDR3 is made up of 15 amino acids. Trimming cost V 4 bases and J 4 bases, with 14 bases left between them. The CDR3 spells CASSRTGKLNQPQHF. In DNA, the CDR3 is TGTGCCAGCTCACGAACAGGGAAATTGAATCAGCCCCAGCATTTT.

With regard to this clonotype: The junction shows a germline mismatch at one end, possibly a read error. The CDR3 sequence is CARSQGTERTYEQYF. Written as DNA, the CDR3 is TGTGCCCGCAGTCAAGGGACAGAGAGAACCTACGAGCAGTACTTC. The V call is TRBV11-2, the J call TRBJ2-7, with 7 bases matching TRBD1. Per the germline V gene, CDR1 is SGHAT and CDR2 is FQNNGV. This CDR3 region has 15 residues.

Turning to this clonotype: A read error may produce the germline difference seen at one junction end. The genes are TRBV14 and TRBJ2-1, with 7 bases aligning to TRBD2. The CDR3 covers 13 residues. Germline lookup yields CDR1 SGHDN and CDR2 FVKESK. The CDR3 DNA is TGTGCCAGTAGCCAAGTGGAAAGCGGGATGAAGTTCTTC. It encodes CASSQVESGMKFF.

The gene calls are TRBV11-2 and TRBJ2-7; a weak D match, TRBD2 (7 bases). Per the germline V gene, CDR1 is SGHAT and CDR2 is FQNNGV. The V gene lost 0 bases and the J gene lost 11 bases, with 14 bases spanning the gap. The CDR3 is 13 residues long. The CDR3 sequence is CASSLDSGGKEYF. The CDR3 region has the DNA TGTGCCAGCAGCTTAGATTCGGGGGGCAAGGAGTACTTC.

V gene TRBV29-1 combines with J gene TRBJ1-1; D remains unclear. Trimming cost V 4 bases and J 4 bases, with 13 bases left between them. CDR3 length: 13 residues. The germline gives CDR1 SQVTM, CDR2 ANQGSEA. In DNA form, the CDR3 reads TGCAGCGTTGTCCATTGCATGAGCACTGAAGCTTTCTTT. It specifies CSVVHCMSTEAFF.

The J gene is TRBJ2-3, the V gene TRBV29-1; 8 bases are a match to TRBD2. The germline gives CDR1 SQVTM, CDR2 ANQGSEA. This CDR3 is 16 amino acids long. V was pared by 4 bases and J by 11 bases, with 20 bases of the junction left unmatched. The CDR3 DNA reads TGCAGCGTTGCGACTTCCCCTAGCGGGTGGGCCGTTAAGCAGTATTTT. The encoded protein is CSVATSPSGWAVKQYF.

Concerning this clonotype itself: The junction departs from the called germline gene at one end, perhaps through a read error. The V and J genes are TRBV12-3 or TRBV12-4 and TRBJ2-1; TRBD1 agrees at 7 bases. The CDR3 totals 16 residues. The CDR3 nucleotides are TGTGCCAGCAGTTCTCGGACAGGAATCTCCTACGATGAGCAGTTCTTC. The encoded protein is CASSSRTGISYDEQFF.

The rearrangement joins TRBV5-1 to TRBJ2-5, with D perhaps matching TRBD1 (6 bases). The CDR3 is 15 amino acids. V lost 5 bases and J lost 0, with 14 bases in between. From germline, CDR1 is SGHRS and CDR2 YFSETQ. The CDR3 nucleotides read TGCGCCAGCAGTGTCAGGGGACGGGACCAAGAGACCCAGTACTTC. This encodes CASSVRGRDQETQYF.

This clonotype was recorded at least ten times. The rearrangement uses TRBV12-3 or TRBV12-4 and TRBJ2-7; 7 bases map to TRBD2. The CDR3 has 16 amino acids. V lost 0 bases, J lost 0 bases, and 5 bases stayed unmatched. This CDR3 reads CASSLALAGFSYEQYF. The CDR3 DNA reads as TGTGCCAGCAGTTTAGCCTTAGCGGGCTTCTCCTACGAGCAGTACTTC.

The genes are TRBV11-1 and TRBJ2-1, with a possible D match to TRBD2 (6 bases). Germline V gene sequence: CDR1 SGHAT, CDR2 FQDESV (reference sequence). Between the trimmed V and J ends, which lost 5 bases and 12 bases, there was a span of 20 bases. The CDR3 length is 14 residues. In DNA, the CDR3 is TGTGCCAGCAGCCCGAGGCTAACGGGAGCGCTGCAGTTCTTC. Translating it yields CASSPRLTGALQFF.

As to this clonotype: One end of the junction fails to match germline, which may point to a read error. The V call is TRBV11-2, the J call TRBJ2-3, with no clear D. Germline V lookup: CDR1 SGHAT, CDR2 FQNNGV. The CDR3 extends over 12 amino acids. DNA of the CDR3: TGTGTCAGCAGCGCCAGCACAGATATGCGGTATTTT. Protein sequence: CVSSASTDMRYF.

The chain couples TRBV6-5 to TRBJ1-1; 7 nucleotides match TRBD1. The CDR3 consists of 13 residues. With 11 bases clipped from V and 1 base from J, the junction kept 7 bases outside the gene matches. The germline gives CDR1 MNHEY, CDR2 SVGAGI. CDR3 sequence reads: CAVQQGRNTEAFF. Here the CDR3 DNA reads TGTGCCGTACAACAGGGGCGGAACACTGAAGCTTTCTTT.

As for this clonotype: With a much larger clone just one base away, this may be a read error. The CDR3 does not close with the conserved phenylalanine or tryptophan, likely indicating a read error. The limits of the CDR3 on the DNA are not certain, so only TCRdb's listed CDR3 is given. The chain has TRBV30 and TRBJ1-1; TRBD1 reflects the table's D call only, with no check against the DNA. Germline V gene lookup returns CDR1 GTSNPN and CDR2 SVGIG (reference sequence). The CDR3 spans 12 residues, counting both ends. Here the CDR3 reads CAWDREGTEALL.

About this clonotype itself: An end of the junction does not agree with germline; a read error may underlie this. This rearrangement joins TRBV6-6 to TRBJ1-1; D is unclear. CDR1 is MNHNY, CDR2 SVGAGI, per germline (reference sequence). This CDR3 has 14 amino acids. The DNA for the CDR3 is TGTGTCAGCAGGTTTCATCGGCAAAGGACTGAAGCCTTCTTT. Residues: CVSRFHRQRTEAFF.

The CDR3 sequence: CANILLAGGLTDTQYF. CDR3 DNA: TGTGCCAACATCTTGCTCGCGGGAGGGCTCACAGATACGCAGTATTTT. The V and J genes are TRBV5-4 and TRBJ2-3; 9 bases align to TRBD2. The germline CDR1 and CDR2 sequences are SGHNT and YYREEE (reference sequence). Trimming took 9 bases from V and 2 from J; bases not matched to a gene: 13. This CDR3 region has 16 residues.

This chain joins TRBV5-4 and TRBJ1-1; unclear D gene. The germline V gene has CDR1 SGHNT and CDR2 YYREEE (reference sequence). V was clipped by 5 bases and J by 1 base, with 9 bases between them. The length of the CDR3 is 13 residues. The CDR3 loop reads CASRIGSNTEAFF. The DNA of the CDR3 is TGTGCCAGCAGAATAGGGTCGAACACTGAAGCTTTCTTT.

Comments on this clonotype: At one of its ends the junction is not consistent with the germline gene, which may arise from a read error. The chain combines TRBV5-4 with TRBJ2-5; no firm D call. Germline loops: CDR1 SGHNT, CDR2 YYREEE (reference sequence). The CDR3 consists of 12 residues. CDR3 bases: TGTGCCAGTAGCTCCTCGTCCCGGATCCAGTACTTC. Its protein is CASSSSSRIQYF.

This rearrangement joins TRBV4-1 to TRBJ1-5; TRBD1 might be the D (5 bases). Germline assignment: CDR1 MGHRA and CDR2 YSYEKL. The CDR3 spans 17 residues. V lost 4 bases, J lost 3 bases, and 19 bases lay in between. Here the CDR3 DNA reads TGCGCCAGCAGCCTAGATTCAACAGGTGGTCACAATCAGCCCCAGCATTTT. This codes for CASSLDSTGGHNQPQHF.

V and J are TRBV4-3 and TRBJ2-3, with 10 bases aligning to TRBD2. The length of the CDR3 is 16 residues. With 0 bases clipped from V and 10 bases from J, the junction kept 10 bases outside the gene matches. Germline V CDR1 and CDR2: LGHNA, YSLEER. The CDR3 nucleotides are TGCGCCAGCAGCCAAGAACTAGCGGGGAGGACGGATGCGCAGTATTTT. Translated: CASSQELAGRTDAQYF.

Only a few counts were recorded for this clonotype. One base away lies a much larger clone, so this may be a sequencing read error. The chain employs TRBV5-1 and TRBJ2-7; D is possibly TRBD1 or TRBD2 (6 bases each). Germline values: CDR1 SGHRS, CDR2 YFSETQ. The CDR3 has 14 residues. CDR3: CANSPLGGTYEQYF. Here the CDR3 DNA reads TGCGCCAACAGCCCCCTCGGCGGGACATACGAGCAGTACTTC.

Remarks on this clonotype: This may be a read error, as it is one base from a much larger clone. This chain uses TRBV5-6 with TRBJ2-7, with 10 bases identical to TRBD1. CDR1 and CDR2 from the germline V gene are SGHDT and YYEEEE. This CDR3 is built from 15 residues. CDR3 in DNA: TGTACCAGCAGCGCCGGACAGGGGGAACTCTACGAGCAGTACTTC. Encoded protein: CTSSAGQGELYEQYF.

As to this clonotype: The junction does not match germline at one end; this may be a read error. The chain employs TRBV28 and TRBJ2-7; the match to TRBD2 covers 9 bases. The germline V gene has CDR1 MDHEN and CDR2 SYDVKM. The CDR3 consists of 19 residues. CDR3 sequence reads: CDSSFFGLAGGRISYEQYF. As DNA, the CDR3 is TGTGACAGCAGTTTTTTCGGACTGGCGGGAGGGCGAATCTCCTACGAGCAGTACTTC.

Notes on this clonotype: The conserved closing phenylalanine or tryptophan is absent in this CDR3, likely reflecting a read error. The CDR3 region has the DNA TGTGCCAGCAGTTACCTACGAAGGGGGGTTACCTATGAGCAGTACCTC. This translates into CASSYLRRGVTYEQYL. The chain carries TRBV6-6 and TRBJ2-7, with D perhaps being TRBD1 or TRBD2 (6 bases each). The germline V gene encodes CDR1 MNHNY and CDR2 SVGAGI (reference sequence). The CDR3 consists of 16 residues.

In the case of this clonotype: One junction end disagrees with the germline gene, perhaps due to a read error. The chain recombines TRBV30 with TRBJ2-2, with D perhaps assigned TRBD1 or TRBD2 (5 bases each). Germline CDR1 is GTSNPN and CDR2 is SVGIG (reference sequence). This CDR3 spans 16 amino acids. The CDR3 DNA is TGTGCATGGAGCCACTCTCTCAGGACATACACCGGGGAGCTGTCTTTT. Amino acids: CAWSHSLRTYTGELSF.

Details on this clonotype: A read error may produce the germline difference seen at one junction end. The CDR3 DNA reads TGTGCCAGCAGCCAAACCCCTGGCGGTGGGAAAGAGATCCTGCACTTC. This encodes CASSQTPGGGKEILHF. The J gene is TRBJ2-5, the V gene TRBV11-2; D gene unclear. This CDR3 is 16 amino acids long. CDR1 is SGHAT, CDR2 FQNNGV, per germline. Complete variable domain (other parts from reference TRBV11-2 and TRBJ2-5): EAGVAQSPRYKIIEKRQSVAFWCNPISGHATLYWYQQILGQGPKLLIQFQNNGVVDDSQLPKDRFSAERLKGVDSTLKIQPAKLEDSAVYLCASSQTPGGGKEILHFGPGTRLLVL.

This clonotype has more than one count but fewer than ten. This may arise from a read error, as a much more abundant clone is one base away. The chain carries TRBV7-9 and TRBJ2-6; no clear D gene. Germline V gene lookup returns CDR1 SEHNR and CDR2 FQNEAQ (reference sequence). The CDR3 spans 15 residues. CDR3 nucleotides: TGTGCCAACAGCTTAGCAGGCTCTGGGGCCAACGTCCTGACTTTC. Protein sequence: CANSLAGSGANVLTF. The whole variable domain, filled in from reference TRBV7-9 and TRBJ2-6, reads DTGVSQNPRHKITKRGQNVTFRCDPISEHNRLYWYRQTLGQGPEFLTYFQNEAQLEKSRLLSDRFSAERPKGSFSTLEIQRTEQGDSAMYLCANSLAGSGANVLTFGAGSRLTVL.

This clonotype was seen repeatedly, ten times or more. The chain combines TRBV4-3 with TRBJ1-4, with D possibly matching TRBD1 (6 bases). Trimming took 0 bases from V and 8 from J, leaving 10 bases between them. In germline, CDR1 is LGHNA, CDR2 YSLEER. The CDR3 sequence is 14 residues long. The chain's CDR3 is CASSQEIGTEKLFF. DNA of the CDR3: TGCGCCAGCAGCCAAGAAATCGGGACAGAAAAACTGTTTTTT.